The entry that follows covers one T cell receptor beta chain sequence. No antigen is known for it. Germline CDR1 PRHDT, CDR2 FYEKMQ (reference sequence). Losses at the gene ends were 5 bases for V and 2 bases for J; bases not matched to a gene: 7. This CDR3 is 16 amino acids long. This record belongs to a study of T cell responses to AZD1222 COVID-19 vaccine. Broader study findings: Unmutated variant regions are reportedly targeted by nearly half of spike-specific TCRs. Repertoires were obtained solely post-peak T cell response. There were mostly white British donors and more females than males, and clonal diversity was possibly underestimated.

The data were produced by immunoSEQ multiplex PCR, yet TCRdb's version contains in-frame clones alone and is incomplete. The data contain 110,000 or so clones, approximately 90% of them singletons. The source of this sequence is an adult who received the AZD1222 COVID-19 vaccine. Sequences were derived from peripheral blood, sampled 28 days after the second AZD1222 dose. The rearrangement joins TRBV13 to TRBJ2-5; 11 nucleotides align to TRBD1. CDR3 sequence: CASSPGGTGGQETQYF. As DNA, the CDR3 is TGTGCCAGCAGCCCCGGCGGGACAGGGGGGCAAGAGACCCAGTACTTC.